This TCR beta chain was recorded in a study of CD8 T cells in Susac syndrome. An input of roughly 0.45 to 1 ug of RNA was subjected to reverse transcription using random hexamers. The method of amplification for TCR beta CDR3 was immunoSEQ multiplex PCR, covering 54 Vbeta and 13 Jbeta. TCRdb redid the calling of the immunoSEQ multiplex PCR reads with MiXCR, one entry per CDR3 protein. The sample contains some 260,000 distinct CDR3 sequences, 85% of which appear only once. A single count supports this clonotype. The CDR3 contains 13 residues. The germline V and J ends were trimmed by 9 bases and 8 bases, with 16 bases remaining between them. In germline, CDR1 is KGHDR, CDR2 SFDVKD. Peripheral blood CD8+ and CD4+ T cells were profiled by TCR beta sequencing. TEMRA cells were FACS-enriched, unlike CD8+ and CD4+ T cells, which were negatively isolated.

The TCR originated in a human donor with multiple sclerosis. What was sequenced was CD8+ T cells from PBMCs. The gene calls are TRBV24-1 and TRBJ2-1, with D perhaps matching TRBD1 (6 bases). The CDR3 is CATGVKGVDEQFF. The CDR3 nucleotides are TGTGCCACCGGGGTGAAGGGGGTCGATGAGCAGTTCTTC.